One and the same sample provided the 19 T cell receptor beta chains below, sequenced in a study of shared clonotypes between healthy human individuals. Clones were sequenced by immunoSEQ multiplex PCR, and TCRdb holds only the in-frame ones, with some missing. The data show roughly 2,000,000 clones, 93% seen once. The naive CD8 subset, CD45RO-negative cells positively selected for CCR7, excluded terminally differentiated effector memory CD45RA+ cells. Specimen: naive CD8+ T cells from PBMCs. Receptor source: a man between 18 and 29 years old in good health. Some clones in this sample may be carry-over from other donors' samples.

The chain carries TRBV7-9 and TRBJ2-7, with D tentatively TRBD2 (5 bases). This CDR3 contains 12 residues. The germline V gene has CDR1 SEHNR and CDR2 FQNEAQ (reference sequence). Trimming pared 1 base from V and 6 bases from J, leaving 7 bases between. The DNA of the CDR3 is TGTGCCAGCAGCTTAGGGACTTTCGAGCAGTACTTC. Its protein is CASSLGTFEQYF.

This clone was counted once. The chain is built from TRBV5-6 and TRBJ2-3; no clear D. Looked up from germline, CDR1 is SGHDT and CDR2 is YYEEEE. This CDR3 has 13 amino acids. Trimming removed 0 bases from V and 6 bases from J, with 8 bases in between. The CDR3 sequence is CASSLGLSDTQYF. In nucleotides, the CDR3 is TGTGCCAGCAGCTTGGGACTTTCGGATACGCAGTATTTT.

This chain connects TRBV27 to TRBJ1-2; D perhaps matches TRBD1 (6 bases). Germline CDR1 is MNHEY and CDR2 is SMNVEV (reference sequence). The CDR3 loop spans 16 amino acids. V shed 7 bases and J shed 7 bases, with 25 bases lying between them. CDR3 sequence: CASTHSGQGRRGGYTF. The CDR3 DNA is TGTGCCAGCACTCACTCAGGGCAGGGGAGACGAGGTGGCTACACCTTC.

J is TRBJ2-2 and V is TRBV29-1; maybe TRBD2 (6 bases). The length of the CDR3 is 13 residues. Germline CDR1 SQVTM, CDR2 ANQGSEA. Trimming pared 3 bases from V and 6 bases from J, leaving 11 bases between. The CDR3 here is CSVETRRAGELFF. CDR3 coding DNA: TGCAGCGTTGAGACTAGGAGGGCCGGGGAGCTGTTTTTT.

This clone was found a few times. This chain connects TRBV6-1 to TRBJ1-1; D is unclear. The CDR3 is made up of 14 amino acids. Germline lookup yields CDR1 MNHNS and CDR2 SASEGT. V shed 4 bases and J shed 2 bases, with 11 bases lying between them. The CDR3 sequence: CASSGGLDNTEAFF. The DNA of the CDR3 is TGTGCCAGCAGTGGAGGACTAGATAACACTGAAGCTTTCTTT.

V gene TRBV30 combines with J gene TRBJ1-1; D unclear. V dropped 2 bases and J dropped 11 bases, with 12 bases sitting between them. The CDR3 runs to 11 residues. Germline CDR1 GTSNPN, CDR2 SVGIG (reference sequence). CDR3 in DNA: TGTGCCTGGAGTCCGGCAAGGGAGGCTTTCTTT. Its translation: CAWSPAREAFF.

This clone has a single count. The V call is TRBV27, the J call TRBJ2-7, with 8 bases fitting TRBD1. V trimming: 5 bases; J trimming: 4 bases; junction bases outside the gene matches: 7. Germline CDR1 MNHEY, CDR2 SMNVEV (reference sequence). This CDR3 is built from 14 residues. As DNA, the CDR3 is TGTGCCAGCAGTCCCTGGACAGGGATGTACGAGCAGTACTTC. As protein: CASSPWTGMYEQYF.

About this clone itself: This sample includes further DNA sequences coding for the same CDR3. The CDR3 spells CASTGGSSYNEQFF. CDR3 nucleotides: TGTGCCAGCACCGGGGGTAGCTCCTACAATGAGCAGTTCTTC. This chain joins TRBV7-9 and TRBJ2-1; a possible D gene is TRBD2 (6 bases). V was cut by 7 bases and J by 0 bases, with 10 bases left in between. This CDR3 is 14 amino acids long. Germline-derived CDR1 and CDR2 are SEHNR and FQNEAQ (reference sequence).

This rearrangement joins TRBV6-4 to TRBJ2-1; TRBD2 agrees at 12 bases. Looked up from germline, CDR1 is MRHNA and CDR2 is SNTAGT. V trimming: 2 bases; J trimming: 4 bases; junction bases outside the gene matches: 6. The CDR3 has 17 residues. CDR3 loop: CASSDPSLAGGYNEQFF. CDR3 DNA: TGTGCCAGCAGTGACCCAAGTCTAGCGGGAGGGTACAATGAGCAGTTCTTC.

This chain connects TRBV5-5 to TRBJ2-1; D remains unclear. Germline V CDR1 and CDR2: SGHKS, YYEKEE (reference sequence). This CDR3 has 16 amino acids. Trimming cost V 4 bases and J 0 bases, with 14 bases left between them. The CDR3 DNA reads as TGTGCCAGCAGCCCCCGACTTGCCAGCTCCTACAATGAGCAGTTCTTC. It translates to CASSPRLASSYNEQFF.

V and J are TRBV25-1 and TRBJ2-7; D unclear. Trimming removed 10 bases from V and 5 bases from J, with 9 bases in between. Germline V gene lookup returns CDR1 MGHDK and CDR2 SYGVNS. The CDR3 runs 10 residues. The CDR3 sequence is CATAANEQYF. The CDR3 region has the DNA TGTGCCACCGCAGCTAACGAGCAGTACTTC.

The chain is built from TRBV12-2 and TRBJ1-2. TRBV12-2 is a pseudogene. This CDR3 spans 22 amino acids. The CDR3 loop reads CASRISQNEDLGCHFMGKGYTF. DNA for the CDR3: TGTGCAAGTCGGATAAGCCAAAACGAAGACCTAGGATGTCATTTTATGGGAAAGGGCTACACCTTC.

This clone was seen once. The V and J genes are TRBV6-6 and TRBJ2-1; 11 bases map to TRBD2. Germline V gives CDR1 MNHNY, CDR2 SVGAGI (reference sequence). The CDR3 runs to 13 residues. Trimming cost V 10 bases and J 5 bases; bases outside gene matches: 4. The CDR3 sequence: CATQLAGDNEQFF. DNA for the CDR3: TGTGCCACCCAACTAGCGGGAGACAATGAGCAGTTCTTC.

The rearrangement uses TRBV4-1 and TRBJ1-5, with D possibly TRBD1 on 6 matching bases. CDR1 is MGHRA and CDR2 is YSYEKL in the germline V gene. The CDR3 has 16 amino acids. Trimming stripped 4 bases from V and 6 bases from J, with 19 bases between. CDR3 region: CASSPRTGGWVQPQHF. The CDR3 DNA is TGCGCCAGCAGCCCCAGGACCGGGGGCTGGGTTCAGCCCCAGCATTTT.

The chain employs TRBV2 and TRBJ2-3; D unresolved. V lost 6 bases and J lost 4, with 14 bases in between. The CDR3 totals 14 residues. From germline, CDR1 is SNHLY and CDR2 FYNNEI. This CDR3 reads CASSLLGAADTQYF. The CDR3 DNA is TGTGCCAGCAGCCTCCTTGGAGCCGCAGATACGCAGTATTTT.

This clone occurred a few times. The chain recombines TRBV5-5 with TRBJ1-5; 9 bases match TRBD1. The CDR3 contains 14 residues. The trim removed 4 bases at V and 5 bases at J, leaving 4 bases unmatched. The germline V gene encodes CDR1 SGHKS and CDR2 YYEKEE (reference sequence). The CDR3 DNA reads as TGTGCCAGCAGCGGGGGACAGGGTTATCAGCCCCAGCATTTT. Protein product: CASSGGQGYQPQHF.

This sequence joins TRBV27 and TRBJ1-5; weak D call: TRBD1 (5 bases). From germline, CDR1 is MNHEY and CDR2 SMNVEV (reference sequence). V was trimmed by 5 bases and J by 5 bases, leaving 13 bases between them. The CDR3 runs 14 residues. This CDR3 is CASSPWGGDQPQHF. For the CDR3, the DNA is TGTGCCAGCAGTCCCTGGGGGGGGGATCAGCCCCAGCATTTT.

Of note for this clone: The sample carries other DNA sequences with the same CDR3. The rearrangement links TRBV28 to TRBJ2-7, with D possibly being TRBD1 (6 bases). CDR1 and CDR2 from the germline V gene are MDHEN and SYDVKM. The V end lost 6 bases, the J end lost 2 bases, and 14 bases lay between the germline ends. This CDR3 contains 14 residues. CDR3 in amino acids: CASSLTGHTYEQYF. CDR3 DNA: TGTGCCAGCAGCCTGACAGGACATACCTACGAGCAGTACTTC.

In DNA, the CDR3 is TGTGCCAGCACCCCCTTAGGGGACAGTTTCTATGGCTACACCTTC. Encoded protein: CASTPLGDSFYGYTF. The chain uses TRBV28 and TRBJ1-2, with 7 bases that match TRBD1. V lost 7 bases to trimming and J lost 4 bases; unmatched junction nucleotides: 12. The CDR3 covers 15 residues. CDR1 is MDHEN and CDR2 is SYDVKM in the germline V gene.